This T cell receptor beta chain originates from a study of T-cell memory formation after mild COVID-19. Study-wide background: The study found TCR clusters largely donor specific. Findings and limits, study-wide: Prior to infection, memory already included some responding clones, suggesting cross-reactive memory joined.

The ends lost 5 bases at V and 0 bases at J; junction bases unmatched: 4. The germline V gene encodes CDR1 KGHDR and CDR2 SFDVKD. The CDR3 totals 17 residues. This clonotype showed up just a few times. The target antigen is unknown. TCRdb passed the 5' RACE reads through MiXCR, listing each CDR3 protein once. In the table there are hundreds of thousands of distinct CDR3 sequences, about 20% of which are singletons. V usage is TRBV24-1 and J usage is TRBJ2-2, with 11 bases that match TRBD2. This sequence was found in an adult woman who had mild COVID-19 (a few samples of this study predate the infection). Cell type and time point are not known. Source material: PBMCs or a T cell subset sorted from them (not recorded which). CDR3 DNA sequence: TGTGCCACCAGTGTCCGACTAGCGGGAACGAACACCGGGGAGCTGTTTTTT. This translates into CATSVRLAGTNTGELFF.